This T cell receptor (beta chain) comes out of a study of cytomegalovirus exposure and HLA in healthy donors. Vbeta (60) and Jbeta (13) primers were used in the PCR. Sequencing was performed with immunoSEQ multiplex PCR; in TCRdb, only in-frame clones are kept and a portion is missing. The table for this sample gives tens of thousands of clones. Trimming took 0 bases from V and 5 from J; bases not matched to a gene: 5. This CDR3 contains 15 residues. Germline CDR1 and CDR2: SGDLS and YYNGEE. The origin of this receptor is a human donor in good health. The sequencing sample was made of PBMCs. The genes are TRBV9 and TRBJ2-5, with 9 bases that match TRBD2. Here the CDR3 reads CASSVGGLARETQYF. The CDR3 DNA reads TGTGCCAGCAGCGTAGGGGGACTAGCTAGGGAGACCCAGTACTTC.